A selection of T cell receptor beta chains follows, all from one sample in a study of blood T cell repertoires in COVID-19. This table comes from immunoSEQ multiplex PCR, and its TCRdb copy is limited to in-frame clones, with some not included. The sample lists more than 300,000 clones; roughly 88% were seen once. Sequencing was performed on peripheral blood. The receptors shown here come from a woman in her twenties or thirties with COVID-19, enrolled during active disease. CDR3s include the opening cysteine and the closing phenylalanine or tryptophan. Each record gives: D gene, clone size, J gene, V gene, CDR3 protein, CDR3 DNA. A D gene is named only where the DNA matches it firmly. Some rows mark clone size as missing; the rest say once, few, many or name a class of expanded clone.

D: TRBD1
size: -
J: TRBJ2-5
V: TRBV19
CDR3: CASSTQTGGSETQYF
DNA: TGTGCCAGTAGTACTCAGACAGGGGGATCGGAGACCCAGTACTTC

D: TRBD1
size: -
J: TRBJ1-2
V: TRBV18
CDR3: CASSRGQGSSYGYTF
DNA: TGTGCCAGCTCCCGGGGACAGGGCTCCTCCTATGGCTACACCTTC

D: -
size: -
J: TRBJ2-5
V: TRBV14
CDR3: CASSQEPREVQYF
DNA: TGTGCCAGCAGCCAAGAACCAAGAGAAGTCCAGTACTTC

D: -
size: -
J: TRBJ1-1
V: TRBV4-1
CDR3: CASSQEEGGSDTEAFF
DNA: TGCGCCAGCAGCCAAGAGGAGGGAGGATCGGACACTGAAGCTTTCTTT

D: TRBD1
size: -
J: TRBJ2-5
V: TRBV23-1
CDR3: CASSHPGTAQETQYF
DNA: TGCGCCAGCAGTCACCCCGGGACAGCCCAAGAGACCCAGTACTTC

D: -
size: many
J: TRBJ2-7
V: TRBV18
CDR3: CASSEDRAYEQYF
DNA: TGTGCCAGCTCAGAGGACAGAGCCTACGAGCAGTACTTC

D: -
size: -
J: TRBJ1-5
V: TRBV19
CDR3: CASSIGPGQPQHF
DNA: TGTGCCAGTAGTATAGGGCCTGGCCAGCCCCAGCATTTT

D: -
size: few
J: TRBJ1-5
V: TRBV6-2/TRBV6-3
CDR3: CASSYGGEPQHF
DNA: TGTGCCAGCAGTTATGGGGGGGAACCCCAGCATTTT

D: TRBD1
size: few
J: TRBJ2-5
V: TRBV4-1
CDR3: CASSQLDRAQETQYF
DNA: TGCGCCAGCAGCCAATTGGACAGGGCCCAAGAGACCCAGTACTTC

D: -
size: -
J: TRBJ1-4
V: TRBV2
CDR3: CASSEVGQQNEKLFF
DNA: TGTGCCAGCAGTGAGGTTGGGCAGCAGAATGAAAAACTGTTTTTT

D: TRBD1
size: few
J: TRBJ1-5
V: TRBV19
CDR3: CASTPGQLYQPQHF
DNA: TGTGCCAGTACCCCGGGACAGTTGTATCAGCCCCAGCATTTT

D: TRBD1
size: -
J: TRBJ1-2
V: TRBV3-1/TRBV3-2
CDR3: CASSQAGTGVYGYTF
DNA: TGTGCCAGCAGCCAGGCCGGGACAGGGGTCTATGGCTACACCTTC

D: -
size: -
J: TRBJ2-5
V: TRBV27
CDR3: CASTDRLQETQYF
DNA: TGTGCCAGCACCGACAGATTGCAAGAGACCCAGTACTTC

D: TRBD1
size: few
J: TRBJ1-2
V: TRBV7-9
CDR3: CASSPRTGYNYGYTF
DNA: TGTGCCAGCAGCCCGAGGACAGGGTACAACTATGGCTACACCTTC

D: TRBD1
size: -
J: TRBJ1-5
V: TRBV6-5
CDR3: CASSRGGGQPQHF
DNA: TGTGCCAGCAGTCGAGGGGGCGGTCAGCCCCAGCATTTT

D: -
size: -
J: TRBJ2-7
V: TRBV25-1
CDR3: CASQLEAEQYF
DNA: TGTGCCAGCCAACTTGAGGCCGAGCAGTACTTC

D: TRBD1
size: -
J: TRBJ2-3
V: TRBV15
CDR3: CATSTFRTGSTDTQYF
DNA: TGTGCCACCAGCACTTTCAGGACAGGGAGCACAGATACGCAGTATTTT

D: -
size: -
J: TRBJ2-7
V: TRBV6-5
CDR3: CASSPGWAYEQYF
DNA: TGTGCCAGCAGCCCCGGGTGGGCCTACGAGCAGTACTTC

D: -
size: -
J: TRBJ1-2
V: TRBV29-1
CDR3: CSVEPGVNYGYTF
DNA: TGCAGCGTTGAACCGGGAGTTAACTATGGCTACACCTTC

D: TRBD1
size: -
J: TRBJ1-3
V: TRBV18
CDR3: CASSTTGGSFNSGNTIYF
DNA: TGTGCCAGCTCAACTACAGGGGGCAGCTTCAACTCTGGAAACACCATATATTTT

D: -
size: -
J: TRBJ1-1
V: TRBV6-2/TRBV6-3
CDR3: CASSYTTGTEAFF
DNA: TGTGCCAGCAGTTACACGACAGGTACGGAAGCTTTCTTT

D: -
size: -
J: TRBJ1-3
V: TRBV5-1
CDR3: CASSDDRGNTIYF
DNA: TGCGCCAGCAGCGACGACAGGGGAAACACCATATATTTT

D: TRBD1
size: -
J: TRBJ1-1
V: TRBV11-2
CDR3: CASSSLTPGQGKAFF
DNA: TGTGCCAGCAGCTCCCTTACCCCGGGACAGGGTAAAGCTTTCTTT

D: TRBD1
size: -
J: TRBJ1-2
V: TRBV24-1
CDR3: CATSDGGTALYGYTF
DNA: TGTGCCACCAGTGATGGGGGGACAGCTCTCTATGGCTACACCTTC

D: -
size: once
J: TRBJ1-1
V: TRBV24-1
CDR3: CATRQGTEAFF
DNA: TGTGCCACCAGACAGGGCACTGAAGCTTTCTTT

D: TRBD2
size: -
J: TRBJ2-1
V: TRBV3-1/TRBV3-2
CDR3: CASSQRAGKIWNEQFF
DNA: TGTGCCAGCAGCCAAAGAGCGGGGAAAATATGGAATGAGCAGTTCTTC

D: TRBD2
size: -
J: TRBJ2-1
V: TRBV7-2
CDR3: CASSLAGGKEQFF
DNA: TGTGCCAGCAGCTTGGCGGGGGGGAAAGAGCAGTTCTTC

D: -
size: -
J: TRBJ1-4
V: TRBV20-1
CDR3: CSASEYRAKEKLFF
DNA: TGCAGTGCTAGTGAGTACAGGGCGAAGGAAAAACTGTTTTTT

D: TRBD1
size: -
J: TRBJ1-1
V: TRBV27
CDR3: CASSSDRANTEAFF
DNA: TGTGCCAGCAGTTCGGACAGGGCGAACACTGAAGCTTTCTTT

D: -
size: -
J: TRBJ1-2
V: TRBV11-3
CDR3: CASSLSGRGYTF
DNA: TGTGCCAGCAGCTTATCCGGTAGAGGCTACACCTTC

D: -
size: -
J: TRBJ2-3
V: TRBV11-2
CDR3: CASSLTDTQYF
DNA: TGTGCCAGCAGTCTCACAGATACGCAGTATTTT

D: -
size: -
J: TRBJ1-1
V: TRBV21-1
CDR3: CASSKGAGEMNTEAFF
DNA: TGTGCCAGCAGCAAAGGGGCAGGTGAGATGAACACTGAAGCTTTCTTT

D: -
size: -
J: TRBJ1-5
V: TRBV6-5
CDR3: CASSYSGELKPQHF
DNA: TGTGCCAGCAGTTACTCCGGGGAATTGAAGCCCCAGCATTTT

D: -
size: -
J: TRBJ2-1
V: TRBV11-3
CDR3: CASSLDLFAASSYNEQFF
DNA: TGTGCCAGCAGCTTAGATCTTTTTGCGGCAAGCTCCTACAATGAGCAGTTCTTC

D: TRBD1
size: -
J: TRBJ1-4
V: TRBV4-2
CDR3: CASSQDRQGHEKLFF
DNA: TGTGCCAGCAGCCAAGATCGACAGGGACATGAAAAACTGTTTTTT

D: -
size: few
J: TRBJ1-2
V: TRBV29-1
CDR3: CSASGDYGYTF
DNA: TGCAGCGCCTCAGGGGACTATGGCTACACCTTC

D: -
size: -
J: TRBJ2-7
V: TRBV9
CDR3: CASSVDSNSGEQYF
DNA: TGTGCCAGCAGCGTAGATAGTAACTCGGGGGAGCAGTACTTC

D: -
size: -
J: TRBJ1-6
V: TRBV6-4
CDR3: CASTPRDSYNSPLHF
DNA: TGTGCCAGCACCCCCCGGGATTCCTATAATTCACCCCTCCACTTT

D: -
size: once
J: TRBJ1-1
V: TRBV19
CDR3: CASSTRGGRTEAFF
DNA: TGTGCCAGTAGTACTCGGGGGGGGAGAACTGAAGCTTTCTTT

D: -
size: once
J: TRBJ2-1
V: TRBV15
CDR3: CATSRDRGSEQFF
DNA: TGTGCCACCAGCAGAGATCGGGGGAGTGAGCAGTTCTTC

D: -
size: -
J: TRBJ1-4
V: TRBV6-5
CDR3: CASRSGGEKLFF
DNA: TGTGCCAGCAGAAGTGGAGGGGAAAAACTGTTTTTT